The 4 T cell receptor beta chains listed next were all sequenced from one sample in a study of CD8 T cells in Susac syndrome. Roughly 0.45 to 1 ug RNA was reverse transcribed with random hexamers. TCRdb redid the calling of the immunoSEQ multiplex PCR reads with MiXCR, one entry per CDR3 protein. The repertoire includes 150,000 to 180,000 distinct CDR3 sequences, roughly 96% of them detected once, and 0.15% to 0.2% sits in the top ten. Sequenced input: CD4+ T cells from PBMCs. These receptors came from a human donor with Susac syndrome.

V is TRBV4-2 and J is TRBJ1-2; D uncertain. The ends were cut back, 11 bases at V and 0 bases at J, with 10 bases in the middle. CDR1 LGHNA and CDR2 YNFKEQ come from the germline V gene. The CDR3 spans 12 residues. The CDR3 DNA sequence: TGTGCCGCTAGCACAGCTAACTATGGCTACACCTTC. Protein: CAASTANYGYTF.

The V gene is TRBV11-2, the J gene TRBJ2-2; 7 bases line up with TRBD2. This CDR3 has 13 residues. Germline V gene sequence: CDR1 SGHAT, CDR2 FQNNGV. The CDR3 is CAASGQNTGELFF. The CDR3 nucleotides are TGTGCAGCTAGCGGCCAGAACACCGGGGAGCTGTTTTTT.

The V and J genes are TRBV25-1 and TRBJ1-4; D possibly corresponds to TRBD1 (5 bases). V was pared by 6 bases and J by 7 bases, with 15 bases between. Germline values: CDR1 MGHDK, CDR2 SYGVNS. The CDR3 is 14 amino acids. CDR3 bases: TGTGCCAGCAGCCTTGGAGGGGAAAGTGAAAAACTGTTTTTT. Encoded protein: CASSLGGESEKLFF.

Notes on this clonotype: A read error may produce the germline difference seen at one junction end. This chain uses TRBV14 with TRBJ2-7, with D perhaps TRBD2 (6 bases). The CDR3 extends over 20 amino acids. The germline gives CDR1 SGHDN, CDR2 FVKESK. CDR3 DNA sequence: TGTGCCAGCAGCCAAGATCCCTTTTGGGAGGCACAACACGGCTCCAACGAGCAGTACTTC. Translated, it gives CASSQDPFWEAQHGSNEQYF.